The 20 T cell receptor beta chains below come from one sample, sequenced in a study of T-cell reconstitution after alpha-beta-depleted transplantation in children. Unique molecular identifiers were used in preparing the TCRbeta library. TCRdb ran MiXCR on the PCR reads and lists one entry per CDR3 protein. The table has under 100,000 distinct CDR3 sequences, about 16% seen once. The sample consisted of PBMCs, mostly from graft donor cells, taken 180 days after TCRalphabeta/CD19-depleted stem cell transplant. The origin of the receptors is a male patient between 2 and 10 years old who had a stem cell transplant for acute lymphoblastic leukemia, so the T cells may come from the graft donor.

The chain couples TRBV21-1 to TRBJ1-1; the listed D gene, TRBD1, was not tested against the DNA. TRBV21-1 is a documented pseudogene. The CDR3 runs 17 residues. CDR3 protein: CASSNPPQDRGGTEAFF. CDR3 bases: TGTGCCAGCAGCAACCCCCCCCAAGACAGGGGTGGTACTGAAGCTTTCTTT.

This clonotype has a handful of counts. The chain joins TRBV7-9 to TRBJ1-1, with no clear D. V lost 0 bases, J lost 1 base, and 12 bases lay in between. Germline V gene data show CDR1 as SEHNR and CDR2 as FQNEAQ (reference sequence). The CDR3 has 16 amino acids. The CDR3 sequence is CASSLAPPWGNTEAFF. The CDR3 DNA reads as TGTGCCAGCAGCTTAGCCCCCCCCTGGGGGAACACTGAAGCTTTCTTT.

This clonotype appeared a few times. The chain links TRBV7-9 to TRBJ2-7; tentatively, D is TRBD1 or TRBD2 (5 bases each). The germline V gene has CDR1 SEHNR and CDR2 FQNEAQ (reference sequence). This CDR3 contains 17 residues. Trimming shortened V by 5 bases and J by 2 bases, and 22 bases separated the two germline ends. CDR3 residues: CASSLGRELQRPYEQYF. DNA of the CDR3: TGTGCCAGCAGCCTGGGACGAGAACTCCAGAGGCCCTACGAGCAGTACTTC.

Only a few counts were recorded for this clonotype. The V gene is TRBV7-7, the J gene TRBJ2-7, with 11 nucleotides matching TRBD1. The CDR3 length is 17 residues. Unmatched junction bases numbered 10, after V lost 1 base and J lost 5 bases. Germline CDR1 SSHAT, CDR2 FNYEAQ (reference sequence). CDR3 nucleotide sequence: TGTGCCAGCAGCTTAGGCCCACCAAGGACAGGGGGCGACGAGCAGTACTTC. It translates to CASSLGPPRTGGDEQYF.

The chain has TRBV19 and TRBJ1-1; unclear D gene. Trimming removed 2 bases at V and 0 bases at J, with 7 bases between. From germline, CDR1 is LNHDA and CDR2 SQIVND (reference sequence). The CDR3 has 14 amino acids. The CDR3 nucleotides are TGTGCCAGTAGTATACTGGCGGTGAACACTGAAGCTTTCTTT. It encodes CASSILAVNTEAFF.

This clonotype was detected only a few times. The chain carries TRBV29-1 and TRBJ1-1, with D perhaps matching TRBD1 (5 bases). In germline, CDR1 is SQVTM, CDR2 ANQGSEA. The CDR3 sequence is 13 residues long. V shed 7 bases and J shed 8 bases, with 20 bases lying between them. CDR3 in amino acids: CSGRVSPVAEAFF. Here the CDR3 DNA reads TGCAGCGGCAGGGTATCTCCCGTGGCGGAAGCTTTCTTT.

The chain has TRBV14 and TRBJ2-1; 8 bases match TRBD2. After removal of 1 base from V and 7 bases from J, the junction contained 6 bases not matched to a gene. The CDR3 is made up of 15 amino acids. CDR1 is SGHDN, CDR2 FVKESK, per germline. The CDR3 loop reads CASSQAGGPRNEQFF. The CDR3 coding sequence is TGTGCCAGCAGCCAAGCGGGAGGGCCCAGGAATGAGCAGTTCTTC.

The V and J genes are TRBV12-3 or TRBV12-4 and TRBJ2-3; TRBD2 is a possible D gene (5 bases). This CDR3 has 14 residues. V was trimmed by 8 bases and J by 2 bases, leaving 14 bases between them. CDR3 sequence (DNA): TGTGCCAGCCGGCCACTAGGAGTCACAGATACGCAGTATTTT. It is translated as CASRPLGVTDTQYF.

As for this clonotype: The junction departs from germline at one end; a sequencing error may be responsible. The chain carries TRBV12-3 or TRBV12-4 and TRBJ2-7; no clear D gene. The CDR3 is 12 amino acids. The CDR3 sequence: CAGSPRRYEQYF. In nucleotides, the CDR3 is TGTGCCGGCAGTCCGCGTAGGTACGAGCAGTACTTC.

The sample holds a few counts of this clonotype. The chain couples TRBV5-6 to TRBJ2-1; D unclear. This CDR3 region has 14 residues. Per germline, CDR1 SGHDT and CDR2 YYEEEE. Between the trimmed V and J ends, which lost 3 bases and 3 bases, there was a span of 10 bases. The CDR3: CASSWQALYNEQFF. DNA for the CDR3: TGTGCCAGCAGCTGGCAGGCCCTCTACAATGAGCAGTTCTTC.

The rearrangement joins TRBV30 to TRBJ2-1; 8 nucleotides align to TRBD2. Trimming took 0 bases from V and 14 from J; bases not matched to a gene: 18. This CDR3 has 16 amino acids. Germline assignment: CDR1 GTSNPN and CDR2 SVGIG (reference sequence). The CDR3 loop reads CAWSVLMDVGAGGEFF. CDR3 bases: TGTGCCTGGAGTGTACTTATGGATGTGGGGGCGGGAGGAGAGTTCTTC.

This clonotype was counted a few times. The chain couples TRBV20-1 to TRBJ2-7, with TRBD2 matching 7 bases. V lost 1 base to trimming and J lost 4 bases; unmatched junction nucleotides: 13. CDR3 length: 16 residues. CDR1 and CDR2 from the germline V gene are DFQATT and SNEGSKA (reference sequence). CDR3 nucleotide sequence: TGCAGTGCTAGAGTACTGGCACGCGCCGGGGGGTACGAGCAGTACTTC. As protein: CSARVLARAGGYEQYF.

This chain uses TRBV7-9 with TRBJ2-1; TRBD1 matches 9 bases. J lost 9 bases, V lost 5 bases, and 5 bases had no gene match. The CDR3 contains 13 residues. Germline-derived CDR1 and CDR2 are SEHNR and FQNEAQ (reference sequence). CDR3 amino acids: CASSRVTGGEQFF. CDR3 nucleotide sequence: TGTGCCAGCAGCCGGGTGACAGGGGGTGAGCAGTTCTTC.

This clonotype occurred once. Just one base apart from a much larger clone, this may be a read error. J is TRBJ1-4 and V is TRBV6-5; D possibly corresponds to TRBD1 (5 bases). This CDR3 contains 13 residues. CDR1 MNHEY and CDR2 SVGAGI come from the germline V gene. CDR3: CARSYGGVGKLFF. The CDR3 DNA is TGTGCCCGCAGTTACGGGGGGGTAGGAAAACTGTTTTTT.

The gene calls are TRBV12-3 or TRBV12-4 and TRBJ2-1, with no clear D. Deletions cut 7 bases from V and 0 bases from J, with 7 bases between. The CDR3 runs 13 residues. CDR3 residues: CASKAYSYNEQFF. As DNA, the CDR3 is TGTGCCAGCAAGGCGTACTCCTACAATGAGCAGTTCTTC.

The chain carries TRBV4-1 and TRBJ1-1, with 7 bases that match TRBD1. The CDR3 has 14 amino acids. Germline-derived CDR1 and CDR2 are MGHRA and YSYEKL. J lost 3 bases, V lost 8 bases, and 9 bases had no gene match. In DNA, the CDR3 is TGCGCCAGCGCCACGACAGGGACCCACACTGAAGCTTTCTTT. Translation gives CASATTGTHTEAFF.

J is TRBJ2-7 and V is TRBV12-3 or TRBV12-4, with 8 nucleotides matching TRBD1. This CDR3 is built from 15 residues. V was clipped by 4 bases and J by 3 bases; unmatched bases: 8. DNA for the CDR3: TGTGCCAGCAGTTCATTTTCGGACAGGGTCTACGAGCAGTACTTC. It yields the protein CASSSFSDRVYEQYF.

There are a few counts of this clonotype. This sequence joins TRBV7-9 and TRBJ1-2; TRBD1 is a possible D gene (6 bases). CDR1 and CDR2 (germline): SEHNR, FQNEAQ (reference sequence). Trimming removed 4 bases from V and 3 bases from J, with 9 bases in between. The CDR3 extends over 13 amino acids. The CDR3 loop is CASSSGQHYGYTF. The CDR3 coding sequence is TGTGCCAGCAGCTCCGGACAGCACTATGGCTACACCTTC.

This CDR3 is CASSFLQGPGELFF. CDR3 bases: TGCGCCAGCAGCTTCCTCCAGGGACCCGGGGAGCTGTTTTTT. V is TRBV5-1 and J is TRBJ2-2; D may be TRBD1 or TRBD2 (5 bases each). Per germline, CDR1 SGHRS and CDR2 YFSETQ. The CDR3 has 14 amino acids. The V and J ends lost 2 bases and 6 bases respectively, with 11 bases between them.

In this sample, this clonotype turned up a few times. The chain links TRBV21-1 to TRBJ2-7; TRBD2 is the table's D call, not checked against the DNA. TRBV21-1 is given as a pseudogene. This CDR3 contains 12 residues. CDR3 in DNA: TGTGCCAGCAGCAAACCTGGGAGGGAGCAGTACTTC. It specifies CASSKPGREQYF.